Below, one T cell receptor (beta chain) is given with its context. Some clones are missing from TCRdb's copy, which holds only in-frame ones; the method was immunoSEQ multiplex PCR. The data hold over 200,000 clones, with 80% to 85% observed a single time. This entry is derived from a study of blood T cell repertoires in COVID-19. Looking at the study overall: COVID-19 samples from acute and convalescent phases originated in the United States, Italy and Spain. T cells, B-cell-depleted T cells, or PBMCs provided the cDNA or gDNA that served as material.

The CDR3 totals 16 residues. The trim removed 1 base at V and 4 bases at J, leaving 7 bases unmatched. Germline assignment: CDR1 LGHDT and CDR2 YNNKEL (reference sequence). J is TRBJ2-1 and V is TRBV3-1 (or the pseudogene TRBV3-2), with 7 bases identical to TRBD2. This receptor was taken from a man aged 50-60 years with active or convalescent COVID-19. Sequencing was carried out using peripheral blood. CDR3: CASSQGWGGKYNEQFF. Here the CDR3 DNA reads TGTGCCAGCAGCCAAGGGTGGGGGGGTAAATACAATGAGCAGTTCTTC.